This T cell receptor (beta chain) is from a study of OX40 agonist ivuxolimab in advanced cancers. The germline gives CDR1 SGHTA, CDR2 FQGNSA. The germline V and J ends were trimmed by 0 bases and 4 bases, with 9 bases remaining between them. The CDR3 is 14 amino acids. Profiling relied on immunoSEQ multiplex PCR, and the TCRdb table lists in-frame clones only, not all of them. The sample lists 71,000 or so clones; about 86% were seen once. The chain links TRBV7-2 to TRBJ1-2; no firm D call. The sample was CD4+ or CD8+ T cells sorted from blood, taken in a trial of the OX40 agonist ivuxolimab. This receptor was identified in an adult with an advanced solid tumor such as melanoma, head and neck, liver or kidney cancer. The CDR3 loop is CASSLAAAGYGYTF. As DNA, the CDR3 is TGTGCCAGCAGCTTAGCAGCGGCCGGCTATGGCTACACCTTC.